The sequence of this T cell receptor beta chain was determined in a study of molecular identifiers for immune sequencing clone quantification. The wider study: With replicates, the RNA of 20,000 or 100,000 naive CD8 cells was split five ways and four were sequenced.

This CDR3 is 16 amino acids long. The germline CDR1 and CDR2 sequences are ENHRY and SYGVKD. Trimming took off 3 bases at V and 4 bases at J, with 18 bases between the two ends. Naive CD8 library inputs spanned roughly 18,000 to 1,100,000 sorted cells and 10%, 30% or 50% RNA. Previously reported methods and listed TCR primers produced the bulk TCR libraries. One entry per CDR3 protein results from TCRdb running MiXCR on the PCR reads. Seen here are over 300,000 distinct CDR3 sequences, about 22% observed once, and the top ten hold around 0.74%. Sample: naive CD8+ T cells from blood, with Jurkat cell RNA spiked in. The subset: FACS-sorted CD8+CD4-CCR7+CD45RA+ naive T cells. The gene calls are TRBV10-3 and TRBJ2-5; possibly TRBD1 for D (6 bases). This TCR was sampled from a human donor in good health. Some libraries in this study had Jurkat cell RNA spiked in. The CDR3 bases are TGTGCCATCAGTGACCACAGGGCCTCAGCTCCAGAGACCCAGTACTTC. Translating gives CAISDHRASAPETQYF.